These 10 T cell receptor beta chains share one sample of origin, sequenced in a study of T cell changes during pregnancy in multiple sclerosis. Measured with immunoSEQ multiplex PCR; TCRdb has only the in-frame clones, and not every one. This sample has some 20,000 clones, with less than 90% found just once. The sample here was CD4+ T cells from peripheral blood mononuclear cells, taken in the first trimester of pregnancy. These receptor sequences come from a female donor in good health, enrolled as a control in a pregnancy study.

The chain employs TRBV25-1 and TRBJ2-7, with D possibly TRBD1 on 5 matching bases. Germline lookup yields CDR1 MGHDK and CDR2 SYGVNS. There are 16 residues in the CDR3. V lost 1 base, J lost 3 bases, and 16 bases lay in between. The CDR3 here is CASSESRQGKGYEQYF. CDR3 coding DNA: TGTGCCAGCAGTGAATCAAGGCAGGGTAAAGGCTACGAGCAGTACTTC.

This chain links TRBV10-3 with TRBJ2-3; 8 positions match TRBD1. The V and J ends lost 4 bases and 2 bases, in that order; junction bases with no gene match: 5. Germline lookup yields CDR1 ENHRY and CDR2 SYGVKD. This CDR3 region has 15 residues. DNA of the CDR3: TGTGCCATCAGTGTGGACAGGGAAATCACAGATACGCAGTATTTT. This gives the protein CAISVDREITDTQYF.

This chain links TRBV4-3 with TRBJ1-6; D unclear. The ends were cut back, 0 bases at V and 9 bases at J, with 12 bases in the middle. The CDR3 is 15 residues long. Germline V gene data show CDR1 as LGHNA and CDR2 as YSLEER. The DNA of the CDR3 is TGCGCCAGCAGCCAAGATCTAAGGTCGGGTTCACCCCTCCACTTT. Residues: CASSQDLRSGSPLHF.

The chain is built from TRBV7-2 and TRBJ2-3, with 11 bases lining up with TRBD2. CDR3 size: 16 residues. From germline, CDR1 is SGHTA and CDR2 FQGNSA. Trimming at V came to 1 base and at J to 4 bases, leaving 4 bases not matched to a gene. CDR3 protein: CASSLDLAGGSDTQYF. CDR3 coding DNA: TGTGCCAGCAGCTTAGACCTAGCGGGGGGATCAGATACGCAGTATTTT.

The rearrangement joins TRBV9 to TRBJ2-2; 8 bases fit TRBD1. With 5 bases clipped from V and 0 bases from J, the junction kept 3 bases outside the gene matches. CDR3 length: 15 amino acids. Germline V gene sequence: CDR1 SGDLS, CDR2 YYNGEE. The DNA of the CDR3 is TGTGCCAGCAGAGCAGGGGGCGCGAACACCGGGGAGCTGTTTTTT. Amino acid sequence: CASRAGGANTGELFF.

The gene calls are TRBV4-1 and TRBJ2-7, with TRBD2 matching 11 bases. The CDR3 is 16 amino acids. The ends lost 2 bases at V and 1 base at J; junction bases unmatched: 4. Germline V gene lookup returns CDR1 MGHRA and CDR2 YSYEKL. CDR3 residues: CASSQLLAGVSYEQYF. The CDR3 DNA is TGCGCCAGCAGCCAATTACTAGCGGGAGTATCCTACGAGCAGTACTTC.

The CDR3, as DNA: TGTGCCAGCAGCCCCCCCGGGACTACACTTTACAATGAGCAGTTCTTC. Amino acids: CASSPPGTTLYNEQFF. V usage is TRBV9 and J usage is TRBJ2-1; 7 bases are shared with TRBD2. CDR3 length equals 16 residues. V lost 4 bases to trimming and J lost 4 bases; unmatched junction nucleotides: 11. The germline V gene encodes CDR1 SGDLS and CDR2 YYNGEE.

This clone showed up just once. V is TRBV19 and J is TRBJ1-6; 8 bases map to TRBD1. CDR1 is LNHDA and CDR2 is SQIVND in the germline V gene (reference sequence). CDR3 length equals 15 residues. V dropped 5 bases and J dropped 4; count of bases not matched to a gene: 4. The CDR3 DNA follows: TGTGCCAGTAGTCAGGGGGCGGCGTATAATTCACCCCTCCACTTT. Translated: CASSQGAAYNSPLHF.

This chain links TRBV4-1 with TRBJ2-1; TRBD2 aligns across 10 bases. The germline CDR1 and CDR2 sequences are MGHRA and YSYEKL. V lost 1 base and J lost 4; bases outside the gene matches: 7. The CDR3 covers 17 residues. CDR3: CASSQASGRVSYNEQFF. Here the CDR3 DNA reads TGCGCCAGCAGCCAAGCTAGCGGGAGAGTAAGTTACAATGAGCAGTTCTTC.

The J gene is TRBJ1-1, the V gene TRBV11-2; 7 positions agree with TRBD1. The CDR3 sequence is 16 residues long. V was pared by 0 bases and J by 0 bases, with 4 bases of the junction left unmatched. The germline CDR1 and CDR2 sequences are SGHAT and FQNNGV. The CDR3 DNA reads as TGTGCCAGCAGCTTAGATGCACAGGGGCTGAACACTGAAGCTTTCTTT. Its protein is CASSLDAQGLNTEAFF.